Each of the 2 T cell receptor beta chains below was sequenced from the same sample in a study of blood T cell repertoires in COVID-19. TCRdb's table, derived via immunoSEQ multiplex PCR, lists solely in-frame clones and lacks some. The repertoire holds about 480,000 clones, with around 90% as singletons. The sequenced sample consisted of peripheral blood. The receptors shown here come from a woman between 50 and 59 years old with COVID-19, enrolled during active disease.

V gene TRBV19 combines with J gene TRBJ1-6, with 9 bases that match TRBD1. The CDR3 sequence is 14 residues long. Trimming cost V 3 bases and J 8 bases; bases outside gene matches: 2. CDR1 LNHDA and CDR2 SQIVND come from the germline V gene (reference sequence). The CDR3 DNA reads as TGTGCCAGTAGTATCGGGGACAGGGATTCACCCCTCCACTTT. It specifies CASSIGDRDSPLHF.

This chain uses TRBV6-6 with TRBJ2-1; 8 positions match TRBD2. The germline gives CDR1 MNHNY, CDR2 SVGAGI (reference sequence). J was trimmed by 10 bases and V by 2 bases; bases with no gene match: 13. The length of the CDR3 is 16 residues. The CDR3 is CASSYTRGVLGIEQFF. CDR3 nucleotides: TGTGCCAGCAGTTACACGCGGGGGGTTTTGGGCATCGAGCAGTTCTTC.